Following are 18 T cell receptor beta chains from one sample sequenced in a study of cytomegalovirus exposure and HLA in healthy donors. Primers for the PCR totalled 60 Vbeta and 13 Jbeta. Sequencing was performed with immunoSEQ multiplex PCR; in TCRdb, only in-frame clones are kept and a portion is missing. The table records around 200,000 clones, roughly 80% of them present only once. Sequencing was carried out using PBMCs. The receptors come from a girl aged 2-10 years in good health and CMV-seronegative.

This chain links TRBV14 with TRBJ1-4, with D maybe TRBD1 (5 bases). The ends were cut back, 4 bases at V and 0 bases at J, with 18 bases in the middle. The germline CDR1 and CDR2 sequences are SGHDN and FVKESK. The CDR3 has 18 residues. For the CDR3, the DNA is TGTGCCAGCAGCCCCACAGGTTTCTACGCAGCAACTAATGAAAAACTGTTTTTT. Residues: CASSPTGFYAATNEKLFF.

This chain joins TRBV29-1 and TRBJ2-7, with a possible D match to TRBD2 (5 bases). Germline loops: CDR1 SQVTM, CDR2 ANQGSEA. CDR3 length equals 14 residues. The V end was cut by 6 bases, the J end by 2 bases, with 17 bases between. CDR3 nucleotides: TGCAGCGTCTCCGGGGAGCGTAGCCCCTACGAGCAGTACTTC. It translates to CSVSGERSPYEQYF.

CDR3 bases: TGTGCCAGCAGTAATGGCAAAAATTCACCCCTCCACTTT. This translates into CASSNGKNSPLHF. The chain couples TRBV6-1 to TRBJ1-6, with D uncertain. Germline CDR1 is MNHNS and CDR2 is SASEGT. With 5 bases removed from V and 7 bases from J, the gap between germline ends came to 9 bases. This CDR3 comprises 13 residues.

This chain joins TRBV2 and TRBJ1-5; the match to TRBD1 covers 8 bases. The CDR3 covers 14 residues. V shed 8 bases and J 6 bases; nucleotides not matched to a gene: 9. CDR1 and CDR2 from the germline V gene are SNHLY and FYNNEI. CDR3 in DNA: TGTGCCAGCCTGGACAGGGTAGGAACTCAGCCCCAGCATTTT. This translates into CASLDRVGTQPQHF.

CDR3 DNA sequence: TGTGCCAGCAGTGAAGCCGGCGGGGGTGTAGATACGCAGTATTTT. Encoded protein: CASSEAGGGVDTQYF. This chain connects TRBV2 to TRBJ2-3; TRBD2 matches at 7 bases. From germline, CDR1 is SNHLY and CDR2 FYNNEI. The CDR3 has 15 residues. J gave up 5 bases and V 0 bases, and 5 bases lay outside the gene matches.

This clone has a handful of counts. The chain couples TRBV10-3 to TRBJ1-2, with 9 bases aligning to TRBD1. The CDR3 spans 12 residues. The V and J ends lost 6 bases and 6 bases, in that order; junction bases with no gene match: 2. CDR1 is ENHRY, CDR2 SYGVKD, per germline. The CDR3 reads CAISTGGHGYTF. The CDR3 bases are TGTGCCATCAGCACAGGGGGCCATGGCTACACCTTC.

V usage is TRBV4-1 and J usage is TRBJ2-5; a weak D match, TRBD1 (6 bases). The CDR3 is made up of 17 amino acids. The V end was cut by 0 bases, the J end by 1 base, with 15 bases between. Germline V gene data show CDR1 as MGHRA and CDR2 as YSYEKL. The CDR3 DNA follows: TGCGCCAGCAGCCAAGAGTTCGGACGAGGGGGCCAAGAGACCCAGTACTTC. Encoded protein: CASSQEFGRGGQETQYF.

This clone was counted between two and nine times. This chain links TRBV5-4 with TRBJ2-7, with 7 bases matching TRBD2. Germline V gene sequence: CDR1 SGHNT, CDR2 YYREEE (reference sequence). The CDR3 is 16 residues long. The ends lost 4 bases at V and 0 bases at J; junction bases unmatched: 10. The CDR3 DNA reads as TGTGCCAGCAGCCCGGGGGGAAACCGGCCCTCCTACGAGCAGTACTTC. It encodes CASSPGGNRPSYEQYF.

The chain has TRBV7-9 and TRBJ1-3, with D possibly TRBD1 on 5 matching bases. This CDR3 has 17 amino acids. CDR1 and CDR2 from the germline V gene are SEHNR and FQNEAQ (reference sequence). Trimming took off 1 base at V and 0 bases at J, with 13 bases between the two ends. The CDR3 nucleotides read TGTGCCAGCAGCTTAGGAAGACAGCTGATCTCTGGAAACACCATATATTTT. It encodes CASSLGRQLISGNTIYF.

The sample holds a few counts of this clone. The chain employs TRBV19 and TRBJ2-3; D is undetermined. The CDR3 sequence is 9 residues long. Germline V gene lookup returns CDR1 LNHDA and CDR2 SQIVND (reference sequence). V lost 5 bases to trimming and J lost 14 bases, with 8 bases between them. CDR3 sequence (DNA): TGTGCCAGTAGTCCAACTCCGTATTTT. Translated: CASSPTPYF.

Only one count was recorded for this clone. This chain joins TRBV18 and TRBJ2-3; a weak D match, TRBD2 (6 bases). The CDR3 length is 17 residues. Germline CDR1 is KGHSH and CDR2 is LQKENI. Trimming shortened V by 1 base and J by 2 bases, and 16 bases separated the two germline ends. The CDR3 DNA reads TGTGCCAGCTCACCACTGATGACGGGGGAAATCACAGATACGCAGTATTTT. It is translated as CASSPLMTGEITDTQYF.

The chain links TRBV7-6 to TRBJ2-7; 7 nucleotides agree with TRBD1. V lost 5 bases and J lost 0; bases outside the gene matches: 10. This CDR3 is 16 amino acids long. The V gene's germline CDR1 is SGHVS and CDR2 FNYEAQ. The DNA of the CDR3 is TGTGCCAGCAGCCCCCTCCGGGACAGTCTCTCCTACGAGCAGTACTTC. Amino acids: CASSPLRDSLSYEQYF.

The chain joins TRBV7-9 to TRBJ1-1; no firm D call. CDR1 and CDR2 from the germline V gene are SEHNR and FQNEAQ (reference sequence). This CDR3 is 12 amino acids long. V lost 4 bases, J lost 0 bases, and 3 bases lay in between. The CDR3: CASSSVNTEAFF. CDR3 in DNA: TGTGCCAGCAGCTCAGTGAACACTGAAGCTTTCTTT.

V is TRBV27 and J is TRBJ2-3; 11 bases are a match to TRBD2. CDR3 length equals 15 residues. Unmatched junction bases numbered 5, after V lost 7 bases and J lost 2 bases. Germline V gives CDR1 MNHEY, CDR2 SMNVEV (reference sequence). The CDR3 loop reads CASTPSGRPTDTQYF. The CDR3, as DNA: TGTGCCAGCACTCCTAGCGGGAGGCCCACAGATACGCAGTATTTT.

The genes are TRBV9 and TRBJ2-3; no definite D call. The V gene lost 0 bases and the J gene lost 5 bases, with 7 bases spanning the gap. CDR1 is SGDLS, CDR2 YYNGEE, per germline. CDR3 length: 13 amino acids. The CDR3 coding sequence is TGTGCCAGCAGCGTAGACCTAGTAGATACGCAGTATTTT. This sequence encodes CASSVDLVDTQYF.

The chain is built from TRBV29-1 and TRBJ1-2; 8 positions agree with TRBD1. V lost 4 bases and J lost 8; bases outside the gene matches: 9. The germline CDR1 and CDR2 sequences are SQVTM and ANQGSEA. There are 13 residues in the CDR3. The CDR3 nucleotides read TGCAGCGTTGTGGGGCAGGGGGCGTACGGCTACACCTTC. This codes for CSVVGQGAYGYTF.

This rearrangement joins TRBV9 to TRBJ2-3, with 12 positions matching TRBD2. The trim removed 4 bases at V and 0 bases at J, leaving 3 bases unmatched. Germline loops: CDR1 SGDLS, CDR2 YYNGEE. This CDR3 contains 16 residues. CDR3 coding DNA: TGTGCCAGCAGCCCTGGGACTAGCGGGAGCACAGATACGCAGTATTTT. This gives the protein CASSPGTSGSTDTQYF.

Concerning this clone itself: Germline and junction disagree at one end, which may indicate a read error. This sequence joins TRBV15 and TRBJ1-2; the D gene is possibly TRBD1 (6 bases). The germline gives CDR1 LNHNV, CDR2 YYDKDF (reference sequence). This CDR3 has 13 residues. The CDR3 nucleotides read TGTGCCACCAGCAGAGATGCAGCACTTGACGGACAGTTC. Translation gives CATSRDAALDGQF. The variable domain in full, with the rest retrieved from reference TRBV15 and TRBJ1-2, is DAMVIQNPRYQVTQFGKPVTLSCSQTLNHNVMYWYQQKSSQAPKLLFHYYDKDFNNEADTPDNFQSRRPNTSFCFLDIRSPGLGDTAMYLCATSRDAALDGQFGSGTRLTVV.